The 8 T cell receptor beta chains below all came from one sample that was sequenced in a study of blood T cell repertoires in COVID-19. Assay used: immunoSEQ multiplex PCR; TCRdb lists only in-frame clones, some missing. The data contain about 400,000 clones, 70% to 90% of them singletons. The material sequenced was peripheral blood. The receptors come from a human donor in a cohort sampled during active COVID-19.

J is TRBJ1-1 and V is TRBV5-8; maybe TRBD1 (5 bases). The V end lost 7 bases, the J end lost 6 bases, and 19 bases lay between the germline ends. Germline loops: CDR1 SGHTS, CDR2 YDEGEE. The CDR3 loop spans 14 amino acids. CDR3 residues: CASLSPWGGAEAFF. The CDR3 nucleotides read TGTGCCAGCCTCTCCCCGTGGGGGGGGGCTGAAGCTTTCTTT.

The chain has TRBV6-5 and TRBJ1-5; 7 bases match TRBD1. The V and J ends lost 6 bases and 0 bases, in that order; junction bases with no gene match: 2. CDR1 and CDR2 (germline): MNHEY, SVGAGI. The CDR3 consists of 14 residues. The DNA of the CDR3 is TGTGCCAGCAGAAGACAGGGTAGCAATCAGCCCCAGCATTTT. It translates to CASRRQGSNQPQHF.

The chain is built from TRBV5-1 and TRBJ1-1, with 7 bases aligning to TRBD1. CDR1 is SGHRS, CDR2 YFSETQ, per germline. The V gene end was trimmed by 4 bases and the J gene end by 4 bases; junction bases not matched to a gene: 10. The CDR3 is 15 residues long. The CDR3 here is CASSKTTDRSTEAFF. Written as DNA, the CDR3 is TGCGCCAGCAGCAAAACCACGGACAGGAGCACTGAAGCTTTCTTT.

The J gene is TRBJ2-1, the V gene TRBV10-2; TRBD2 might be the D (5 bases). The CDR3 spans 13 residues. From germline, CDR1 is WSHSY and CDR2 SAAADI. The V end was cut by 5 bases, the J end by 7 bases, with 12 bases between. CDR3 sequence (DNA): TGCGCCAGCAGTAGCGGAGCCGTAAATGAGCAGTTCTTC. It encodes CASSSGAVNEQFF.

The chain's CDR3 is CASSRGRTGFTGTEKKLFF. Written as DNA, the CDR3 is TGTGCCAGCTCACGCGGTCGGACAGGTTTCACTGGGACGGAGAAAAAACTGTTTTTT. The gene calls are TRBV18 and TRBJ1-4; TRBD1 agrees at 7 bases. Germline assignment: CDR1 KGHSH and CDR2 LQKENI. With 4 bases clipped from V and 9 bases from J, the junction kept 23 bases outside the gene matches. The CDR3 has 19 amino acids.

This sequence joins TRBV3-1 (or the pseudogene TRBV3-2) and TRBJ2-7, with 14 bases matching TRBD2. This CDR3 contains 19 residues. Trimming removed 4 bases from V and 5 bases from J; junction bases left unmatched: 16. Germline V gives CDR1 LGHDT, CDR2 YNNKEL (reference sequence). In nucleotides, the CDR3 is TGTGCCAGCAGCCTCCAGGCGTTAGGGACTAGCGGGAGCTCGCACGAGCAGTACTTC. Translating gives CASSLQALGTSGSSHEQYF.

The gene calls are TRBV3-1 (or the pseudogene TRBV3-2) and TRBJ1-6; D might be TRBD1 (6 bases). The V gene's germline CDR1 is LGHDT and CDR2 YNNKEL (reference sequence). V lost 1 base to trimming and J lost 9 bases, with 10 bases between them. The CDR3 runs to 14 residues. The DNA for the CDR3 is TGTGCCAGCAGCCAAGTGATAGGGGGTTCACCCCTCCACTTT. Its protein product is CASSQVIGGSPLHF.

The V and J genes are TRBV30 and TRBJ2-3; TRBD1 is a possible D gene (6 bases). This CDR3 comprises 17 residues. The germline V gene encodes CDR1 GTSNPN and CDR2 SVGIG (reference sequence). V was shortened by 2 bases and J by 4 bases, with 22 bases between the two germline ends. CDR3 DNA sequence: TGTGCCTGGAGTCCCACCAAAAGGGGGTTCGCGGCAGATACGCAGTATTTT. Its protein product is CAWSPTKRGFAADTQYF.